A single sample is the source of the 13 T cell receptor beta chains below, sequenced in a study of blood T cell repertoires in COVID-19 (dated by TCRdb to about 2020). The method behind the library was the immunoSEQ multiplex PCR assay. Sourced from immuneACCESS, this table was stored by TCRdb with only in-frame sequences that have V and J called. A share of the clones is absent; for the studies checked, an unresolved V gene accounts for under half, and the remainder has no known explanation. Present in this sample are 250,000 or so clones, around 86% of which were seen just once. The ten largest make up approximately 1.5% of the sample. The sample consisted of peripheral blood. The receptors come from a middle-aged woman who had recovered from COVID-19.

This chain joins TRBV5-1 and TRBJ1-2; unclear D gene. Germline CDR1 is SGHRS and CDR2 is YFSETQ. V shed 3 bases and J shed 8 bases, with 8 bases lying between them. The CDR3 loop spans 11 amino acids. The DNA for the CDR3 is TGCGCCAGCAGCTGGGCAGGCGGCTACACCTTC. Protein product: CASSWAGGYTF.

V is TRBV19 and J is TRBJ1-4, with 7 bases fitting TRBD1. The germline V gene has CDR1 LNHDA and CDR2 SQIVND (reference sequence). This CDR3 is 15 amino acids long. Trimming took 2 bases from V and 4 from J; bases not matched to a gene: 4. CDR3 sequence reads: CASSITGAFNEKLFF. The CDR3 nucleotides are TGTGCCAGTAGTATAACAGGGGCGTTTAATGAAAAACTGTTTTTT.

The DNA for the CDR3 is TGTGCCAGCCGTAGGGACAATAACTATGGCTACACCTTC. Protein sequence: CASRRDNNYGYTF. The V and J genes are TRBV9 and TRBJ1-2; possibly TRBD1 for D (6 bases). V was shortened by 7 bases and J by 1 base, with 11 bases between the two germline ends. The CDR3 has 13 amino acids. Germline CDR1 SGDLS, CDR2 YYNGEE.

The chain has TRBV10-3 and TRBJ2-3, with a tentative D call TRBD2 (7 bases). The ends were cut back, 3 bases at V and 3 bases at J, with 13 bases in the middle. Germline V gene data show CDR1 as ENHRY and CDR2 as SYGVKD. This CDR3 has 15 residues. For the CDR3, the DNA is TGTGCCATCAGTGATACGGGGGGCGGGACAGATACGCAGTATTTT. Its translation: CAISDTGGGTDTQYF.

The CDR3 DNA reads as TGTGCCAGCAGCTTAAAGAGAGGGGGCCCCAACACAGATACGCAGTATTTT. This gives the protein CASSLKRGGPNTDTQYF. The rearrangement joins TRBV11-3 to TRBJ2-3; 7 positions match TRBD1. This CDR3 region has 17 residues. Germline V CDR1 and CDR2: SGHNT, YENEEA. The trim removed 2 bases at V and 2 bases at J, leaving 10 bases unmatched.

This sequence joins TRBV30 and TRBJ2-5; D may be TRBD2 (6 bases). V was pared by 0 bases and J by 3 bases, with 14 bases between. The CDR3 extends over 15 amino acids. Germline CDR1 is GTSNPN and CDR2 is SVGIG (reference sequence). The CDR3, as DNA: TGTGCCTGGAGTGTCGATTGGGACTGGAAAGAGACCCAGTACTTC. As protein: CAWSVDWDWKETQYF.

The chain joins TRBV7-2 to TRBJ1-1; D is possibly TRBD1 (6 bases). This CDR3 spans 15 amino acids. Deletions cut 9 bases from V and 10 bases from J, with 27 bases between. Germline CDR1 and CDR2: SGHTA and FQGNSA. CDR3 coding DNA: TGTGCCAGTACCGCGCTGCCTTTAAAGGGGGATATAGCTTTCTTT. It encodes CASTALPLKGDIAFF.

This chain uses TRBV12-5 with TRBJ1-2; 8 nucleotides align to TRBD1. CDR1 is LGHNT, CDR2 FRNRAP, per germline. This CDR3 region has 16 residues. The V segment lost 1 base and the J segment 5 bases; nucleotides outside the gene matches: 9. The CDR3 DNA follows: TGTGCTAGTGGTTTGGCTCCAGGGGGCTTGCAGTATGGCTACACCTTC. As protein: CASGLAPGGLQYGYTF.

This sequence joins TRBV13 and TRBJ2-1, with a tentative D call TRBD2 (7 bases). CDR3 length: 14 amino acids. V was shortened by 5 bases and J by 2 bases, with 10 bases between the two germline ends. Germline assignment: CDR1 PRHDT and CDR2 FYEKMQ (reference sequence). In nucleotides, the CDR3 is TGTGCCAGCAGCCGGGGGGCCACCTACAATGAGCAGTTCTTC. Translated, it gives CASSRGATYNEQFF.

CDR3 coding DNA: TGTGCCAGCTCCGCAAAACGGGACAGGGATTCACCCCTCCACTTT. Translated: CASSAKRDRDSPLHF. This chain connects TRBV18 to TRBJ1-6, with TRBD1 matching 9 bases. Germline CDR1 KGHSH, CDR2 LQKENI. J was trimmed by 8 bases and V by 6 bases; bases with no gene match: 8. CDR3 size: 15 residues.

The chain employs TRBV25-1 and TRBJ2-7; D is uncertain. V lost 3 bases and J 0 bases, leaving 6 bases between the germline ends. Germline loops: CDR1 MGHDK, CDR2 SYGVNS. The CDR3 is 13 residues long. CDR3 bases: TGTGCCAGCAGTGACATTAGCTCCTACGAGCAGTACTTC. Encoded protein: CASSDISSYEQYF.

This clone has a single count. CDR3 in amino acids: CASSESGRRRPPIYSNQPQHF. In DNA form, the CDR3 reads TGCGCCAGCAGTGAGTCTGGGAGACGGCGGCCCCCAATCTATAGCAATCAGCCCCAGCATTTT. The chain employs TRBV10-1 and TRBJ1-5; no clear D gene. CDR1 is WNHNN, CDR2 SYGVQD, per germline (reference sequence). CDR3 length: 21 amino acids. Trimming removed 0 bases from V and 0 bases from J, with 24 bases in between.

This chain connects TRBV7-6 to TRBJ1-2, with D perhaps TRBD1 (5 bases). Trimming took 3 bases from V and 8 from J, leaving 13 bases between them. The CDR3 extends over 13 amino acids. CDR1 is SGHVS, CDR2 FNYEAQ, per germline. As DNA, the CDR3 is TGTGCCAGCAGCTTTACAGAGCGGGGCGGCTACACCTTC. Translated, it gives CASSFTERGGYTF.